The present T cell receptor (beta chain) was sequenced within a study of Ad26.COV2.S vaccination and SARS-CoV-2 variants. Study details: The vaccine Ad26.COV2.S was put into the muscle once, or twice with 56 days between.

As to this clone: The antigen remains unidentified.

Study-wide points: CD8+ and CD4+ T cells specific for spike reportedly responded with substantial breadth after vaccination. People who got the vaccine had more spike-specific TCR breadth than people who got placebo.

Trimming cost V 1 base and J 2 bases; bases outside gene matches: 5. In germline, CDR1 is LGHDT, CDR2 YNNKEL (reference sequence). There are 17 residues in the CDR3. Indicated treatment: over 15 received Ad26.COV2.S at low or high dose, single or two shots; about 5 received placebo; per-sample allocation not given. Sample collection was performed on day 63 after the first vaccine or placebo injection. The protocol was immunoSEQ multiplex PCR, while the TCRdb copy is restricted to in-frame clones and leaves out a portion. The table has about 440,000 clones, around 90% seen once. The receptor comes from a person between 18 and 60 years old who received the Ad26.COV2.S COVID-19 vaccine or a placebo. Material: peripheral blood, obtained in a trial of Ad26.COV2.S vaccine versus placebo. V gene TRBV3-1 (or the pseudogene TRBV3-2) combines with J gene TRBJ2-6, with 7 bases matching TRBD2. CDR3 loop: CASSQGTSLTGANVLTF. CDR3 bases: TGTGCCAGCAGCCAAGGGACTAGTTTGACTGGGGCCAACGTCCTGACTTTC.